These 18 T cell receptor beta chains share one sample of origin, sequenced in a study of graft-versus-host responses after intestinal transplantation. Assay: immunoSEQ multiplex PCR; the TCRdb copy retains only in-frame clones and omits some. The repertoire holds approximately 10,000 clones, around 88% seen once, with around 5.2% in the top ten. Processing was applied to graft tissue in order to liberate intraepithelial and lamina propria lymphocytes. The specimen comprised ileum tissue, sampled around 760 days after intestinal transplantation. Receptors originate from a human patient who received an intestinal transplant, so some T cells may come from the graft donor.

The rearrangement uses TRBV10-1 and TRBJ2-2; D uncertain. This CDR3 comprises 14 residues. The V gene's germline CDR1 is WNHNN and CDR2 SYGVQD (reference sequence). V shed 0 bases and J shed 7 bases, with 9 bases lying between them. DNA for the CDR3: TGCGCCAGCAGTGAGTCGAACGGGCTCGGGGAGCTGTTTTTT. Its translation is CASSESNGLGELFF.

The chain couples TRBV10-3 to TRBJ2-1, with D possibly being TRBD2 (6 bases). The CDR3 has 14 residues. Trimming stripped 5 bases from V and 8 bases from J, with 16 bases between. The germline V gene has CDR1 ENHRY and CDR2 SYGVKD. CDR3 amino acids: CAISLGLPGDEQFF. The CDR3 nucleotides read TGTGCCATCAGTTTGGGACTTCCTGGCGATGAGCAGTTCTTC.

The genes are TRBV6-6 and TRBJ2-7; D ambiguous. The CDR3 covers 15 residues. Trimming removed 4 bases from V and 0 bases from J, with 13 bases in between. Per germline, CDR1 MNHNY and CDR2 SVGAGI (reference sequence). Written as DNA, the CDR3 is TGTGCCAGCAGTTCCCCATGGACGGGCTCCTACGAGCAGTACTTC. Translating gives CASSSPWTGSYEQYF.

This clone is a singleton in its sample. V and J are TRBV5-1 and TRBJ2-7; perhaps TRBD2 as D (6 bases). The CDR3 runs to 15 residues. Trimming stripped 5 bases from V and 3 bases from J, with 18 bases between. The germline V gene encodes CDR1 SGHRS and CDR2 YFSETQ. This CDR3 is CASSLGPGLNYEQYF. CDR3 DNA: TGCGCCAGCAGTCTTGGCCCGGGACTTAACTACGAGCAGTACTTC.

This sequence joins TRBV18 and TRBJ2-7, with D tentatively TRBD2 (6 bases). V was trimmed by 10 bases and J by 2 bases, leaving 15 bases between them. The CDR3 spans 13 residues. The germline V gene encodes CDR1 KGHSH and CDR2 LQKENI. The CDR3 region is CATSDRRAYEQYF. The CDR3, as DNA: TGTGCCACCTCCGATAGGAGGGCCTACGAGCAGTACTTC.

The chain carries TRBV6-1 and TRBJ2-7; D remains unclear. This CDR3 is 12 amino acids long. Germline CDR1 reads MNHNS; CDR2 reads SASEGT. V lost 6 bases and J 3 bases, leaving 9 bases between the germline ends. The CDR3 protein is CASSWGGYEQYF. CDR3 in DNA: TGTGCCAGCAGCTGGGGTGGCTACGAGCAGTACTTC.

This CDR3 is CASSYSNRPETQYF. The CDR3, as DNA: TGTGCCAGCAGTTACTCGAACAGGCCGGAGACCCAGTACTTC. V usage is TRBV6-6 and J usage is TRBJ2-5, with D maybe TRBD1 (5 bases). CDR1 is MNHNY and CDR2 is SVGAGI in the germline V gene (reference sequence). The V gene lost 0 bases and the J gene lost 5 bases, with 10 bases spanning the gap. This CDR3 spans 14 amino acids.

The chain carries TRBV11-2 and TRBJ2-3; the match to TRBD2 covers 15 bases. The germline CDR1 and CDR2 sequences are SGHAT and FQNNGV. This CDR3 region has 17 residues. V lost 5 bases, J lost 4 bases, and 7 bases stayed unmatched. The CDR3 nucleotides read TGTGCCAGCAGCCCCGGACTAGCGGGGGGGTGGGCAGATACGCAGTATTTT. It is translated as CASSPGLAGGWADTQYF.

This chain joins TRBV11-2 and TRBJ1-6; D remains ambiguous. Trimming took 2 bases from V and 9 from J, leaving 8 bases between them. Per the germline V gene, CDR1 is SGHAT and CDR2 is FQNNGV. CDR3 length equals 13 residues. This CDR3 reads CASSLPGVSPLHF. CDR3 nucleotides: TGTGCCAGCAGCTTACCCGGGGTTTCACCCCTCCACTTT.

The V call is TRBV2, the J call TRBJ2-7; D might be TRBD2 (5 bases). Trimming shortened V by 7 bases and J by 0 bases, and 13 bases separated the two germline ends. The CDR3 is 14 amino acids. Germline CDR1 reads SNHLY; CDR2 reads FYNNEI. CDR3 protein: CASNSGISSYEQYF. Here the CDR3 DNA reads TGTGCCAGCAACAGCGGTATCAGCTCCTACGAGCAGTACTTC. The whole variable domain, filled in from reference TRBV2 and TRBJ2-7, reads EPEVTQTPSHQVTQMGQEVILRCVPISNHLYFYWYRQILGQKVEFLVSFYNNEISEKSEIFDDQFSVERPDGSNFTLKIRSTKLEDSAMYFCASNSGISSYEQYFGPGTRLTVT.

Written as DNA, the CDR3 is TGTGCCAGCAGCTTAGTGCGACTAGCGGGAGTGTACGAGCAGTACTTC. Protein: CASSLVRLAGVYEQYF. The rearrangement uses TRBV11-2 and TRBJ2-7; TRBD2 agrees at 12 bases. Germline loops: CDR1 SGHAT, CDR2 FQNNGV. The CDR3 length is 16 residues. The J segment lost 4 bases and the V segment lost 1 base, leaving 5 bases of the junction unmatched. The full variable domain, with the rest looked up from reference TRBV11-2 and TRBJ2-7, is EAGVAQSPRYKIIEKRQSVAFWCNPISGHATLYWYQQILGQGPKLLIQFQNNGVVDDSQLPKDRFSAERLKGVDSTLKIQPAKLEDSAVYLCASSLVRLAGVYEQYFGPGTRLTVT.

This sequence joins TRBV2 and TRBJ1-1, with 12 positions matching TRBD1. CDR1 is SNHLY, CDR2 FYNNEI, per germline. This CDR3 comprises 14 residues. The J segment lost 11 bases and the V segment lost 6 bases, leaving 10 bases of the junction unmatched. The CDR3 DNA follows: TGTGCCAGCAGAGGGGACAGGGGGCGGCTTGGGGCTTTCTTT. Its protein is CASRGDRGRLGAFF.

Here the CDR3 reads CASTFTGSSYNEQFF. CDR3 DNA sequence: TGTGCCAGCACCTTCACAGGGAGTTCCTACAATGAGCAGTTCTTC. The chain couples TRBV11-1 to TRBJ2-1; D might be TRBD1 (6 bases). This CDR3 contains 15 residues. Germline V gives CDR1 SGHAT, CDR2 FQDESV (reference sequence). The ends were cut back, 7 bases at V and 1 base at J, with 14 bases in the middle.

In this sample, this clone turned up once. The chain uses TRBV9 and TRBJ1-3, with 7 bases fitting TRBD1. Germline CDR1 and CDR2: SGDLS and YYNGEE. The CDR3 extends over 16 amino acids. V lost 3 bases and J lost 1; bases outside the gene matches: 7. CDR3 amino acids: CASSGYRGLSGNTIYF. CDR3 DNA: TGTGCCAGCAGCGGTTACAGGGGTTTATCTGGAAACACCATATATTTT.

The chain links TRBV7-2 to TRBJ2-5, with 8 bases lining up with TRBD1. V was pared by 4 bases and J by 7 bases, with 5 bases of the junction left unmatched. There are 13 residues in the CDR3. CDR1 is SGHTA, CDR2 FQGNSA, per germline. CDR3 nucleotides: TGTGCCAGCAGCTCGGACAGGGCTGGGACCCAGTACTTC. Its translation: CASSSDRAGTQYF.

The rearrangement links TRBV5-1 to TRBJ2-3; no reliable D call. This CDR3 is 13 amino acids long. Trimming removed 0 bases at V and 2 bases at J, with 4 bases between. Per the germline V gene, CDR1 is SGHRS and CDR2 is YFSETQ. CDR3 coding DNA: TGCGCCAGCAGCTTGGCGGCCACAGATACGCAGTATTTT. Translating gives CASSLAATDTQYF.

The rearrangement joins TRBV6-1 to TRBJ2-1; D is ambiguous. Per the germline V gene, CDR1 is MNHNS and CDR2 is SASEGT. Trimming cost V 1 base and J 0 bases, with 1 base left between them. This CDR3 contains 13 residues. CDR3 in amino acids: CASSEDSYNEQFF. The CDR3 DNA follows: TGTGCCAGCAGTGAAGACTCCTACAATGAGCAGTTCTTC.

This clone was counted once. This rearrangement joins TRBV7-3 to TRBJ2-2, with 10 bases identical to TRBD2. The CDR3 loop spans 15 amino acids. Trimming removed 5 bases from V and 6 bases from J; junction bases left unmatched: 6. Looked up from germline, CDR1 is SGHTA and CDR2 is FQGTGA. The CDR3 DNA sequence: TGTGCCAGCAGCCCACTCAGCGGGAGGGCCGGGGAGCTGTTTTTT. Its protein product is CASSPLSGRAGELFF.